One sample yielded the 18 T cell receptor beta chains listed below, sequenced in a study of shared clonotypes between healthy human individuals. The assay was immunoSEQ multiplex PCR, and TCRdb's table has in-frame clones only and misses some. In the table there are some 2 million clones, around 95% of which are singletons. Material for sequencing was naive CD4+ T cells sorted from blood. The sample's subset: CD45RA+ positively selected. All receptors derive from a man between 18 and 35 years old in good health.

This clone was seen only once. This chain joins TRBV6-1 and TRBJ2-7; no reliable D call. The V gene's germline CDR1 is MNHNS and CDR2 SASEGT. V lost 2 bases, J lost 2 bases, and 7 bases lay in between. This CDR3 is 13 amino acids long. In DNA form, the CDR3 reads TGTGCCAGCAGTGAATCGTTTGCCTACGAGCAGTACTTC. Residues: CASSESFAYEQYF.

The rearrangement uses TRBV21-1 and TRBJ2-7; the D call in the table, TRBD2, was not verified against the DNA. TRBV21-1 is termed a pseudogene. The CDR3 extends over 13 amino acids. CDR3 sequence: CASSRDWPKEQYF. The CDR3 DNA follows: TGTGCCAGCAGCAGGGACTGGCCTAAAGAGCAGTACTTC.

The chain carries TRBV5-1 and TRBJ2-1; TRBD1 aligns across 9 bases. The CDR3 sequence is 15 residues long. The V and J ends lost 4 bases and 5 bases, in that order; junction bases with no gene match: 7. Germline CDR1 SGHRS, CDR2 YFSETQ. The CDR3 sequence: CASSDGTGSNNEQFF. Here the CDR3 DNA reads TGCGCCAGCAGCGACGGGACAGGGAGTAACAATGAGCAGTTCTTC.

The chain has TRBV7-2 and TRBJ1-2; D unresolved. The CDR3 is 13 amino acids. V was pared by 2 bases and J by 5 bases, with 9 bases between. Germline V CDR1 and CDR2: SGHTA, FQGNSA. CDR3 coding DNA: TGTGCCAGCAGCTTATCCCCGGTATATGGCTACACCTTC. Translated, it gives CASSLSPVYGYTF.

On this clone: A read error may explain this, as a much larger clone is one base away. The chain carries TRBV6-5 and TRBJ2-7, with TRBD1 matching 8 bases. V shed 8 bases and J 0 bases; nucleotides not matched to a gene: 6. The V gene's germline CDR1 is MNHEY and CDR2 SVGAGI. The CDR3 runs to 14 residues. DNA of the CDR3: TGTGCCAGCGGACCGGACAGGGCCTCCTACGAGCAGTACTTC. Amino acid sequence: CASGPDRASYEQYF.

In the case of this clone: The sample holds other DNA sequences that translate to the same CDR3. This rearrangement joins TRBV10-3 to TRBJ2-7; TRBD2 agrees at 11 bases. The CDR3 length is 14 residues. The trim removed 6 bases at V and 2 bases at J, leaving 3 bases unmatched. Germline CDR1 reads ENHRY; CDR2 reads SYGVKD. In DNA form, the CDR3 reads TGTGCCATCAGCACACTAGCGGGGGCCTACGAGCAGTACTTC. Protein: CAISTLAGAYEQYF.

The chain has TRBV7-2 and TRBJ2-7, with 7 bases matching TRBD1. The CDR3 sequence is 16 residues long. V shed 1 base and J 2 bases; nucleotides not matched to a gene: 8. The germline V gene encodes CDR1 SGHTA and CDR2 FQGNSA. The CDR3 sequence is CASSLGSGTVAYEQYF. For the CDR3, the DNA is TGTGCCAGCAGCTTAGGGTCGGGGACAGTAGCCTACGAGCAGTACTTC.

V and J are TRBV7-3 and TRBJ2-2; D uncertain. Germline loops: CDR1 SGHTA, CDR2 FQGTGA. This CDR3 comprises 18 residues. Trimming cost V 5 bases and J 5 bases, with 24 bases left between them. In nucleotides, the CDR3 is TGTGCCAGCAGCCTGAACCCCTTAGATTTACAGCCGACCGGGGAGCTGTTTTTT. As protein: CASSLNPLDLQPTGELFF.

The chain uses TRBV2 and TRBJ1-5; 9 bases fit TRBD1. V lost 2 bases to trimming and J lost 6 bases; unmatched junction nucleotides: 5. The CDR3 totals 15 residues. Germline V gene lookup returns CDR1 SNHLY and CDR2 FYNNEI. The CDR3 DNA is TGTGCCAGCAGTGAATTCGGGACAGGGAGTCAGCCCCAGCATTTT. Protein: CASSEFGTGSQPQHF.

This clone appeared once. The V call is TRBV19, the J call TRBJ2-7, with D possibly called TRBD1 or TRBD2 (5 bases each). Germline lookup yields CDR1 LNHDA and CDR2 SQIVND (reference sequence). The CDR3 consists of 13 residues. V was cut by 5 bases and J by 6 bases, with 14 bases left in between. DNA for the CDR3: TGTGCCAGTAGTGTGGCAAGAGGGGTCGAGCAGTACTTC. Its translation is CASSVARGVEQYF.

The chain is built from TRBV11-2 and TRBJ2-2; perhaps TRBD2 as D (5 bases). CDR3 length: 13 residues. Germline CDR1 reads SGHAT; CDR2 reads FQNNGV. Trimming left V 4 bases short and J 4 bases short, with 7 bases between. CDR3 residues: CASSSEVTGELFF. The CDR3 DNA is TGTGCCAGCAGCTCGGAGGTCACCGGGGAGCTGTTTTTT. Using reference TRBV11-2 and TRBJ2-2 for the parts outside the CDR3, the full variable domain is EAGVAQSPRYKIIEKRQSVAFWCNPISGHATLYWYQQILGQGPKLLIQFQNNGVVDDSQLPKDRFSAERLKGVDSTLKIQPAKLEDSAVYLCASSSEVTGELFFGEGSRLTVL.

J is TRBJ2-2 and V is TRBV19; a possible D gene is TRBD1 (6 bases). Looked up from germline, CDR1 is LNHDA and CDR2 is SQIVND (reference sequence). The CDR3 is 20 amino acids. V lost 3 bases, J lost 4 bases, and 27 bases lay in between. The CDR3 DNA is TGTGCCAGTAGTATGCTTGGGGGTCAGGGGCCTGGGATAGGCACCGGGGAGCTGTTTTTT. This codes for CASSMLGGQGPGIGTGELFF.

This chain joins TRBV10-2 and TRBJ1-1; no firm D call. CDR1 and CDR2 from the germline V gene are WSHSY and SAAADI. With 2 bases removed from V and 1 base from J, the gap between germline ends came to 2 bases. The CDR3 is 12 residues long. The CDR3 DNA is TGCGCCAGCAGTGAGGCGAACACTGAAGCTTTCTTT. As protein: CASSEANTEAFF.

This clone has just one count. V is TRBV5-4 and J is TRBJ2-7; 7 nucleotides agree with TRBD2. CDR3 length: 16 residues. Germline V gene data show CDR1 as SGHNT and CDR2 as YYREEE (reference sequence). J lost 3 bases, V lost 4 bases, and 13 bases had no gene match. The CDR3 reads CASSRYGGGVDYEQYF. The CDR3 DNA reads as TGTGCCAGCAGCCGGTATGGCGGGGGAGTGGACTACGAGCAGTACTTC.

This clone was detected once. The chain joins TRBV5-4 to TRBJ1-3, with a tentative D call TRBD1 (6 bases). This CDR3 spans 14 amino acids. Germline assignment: CDR1 SGHNT and CDR2 YYREEE (reference sequence). With 1 base removed from V and 8 bases from J, the gap between germline ends came to 13 bases. The CDR3, as DNA: TGTGCCAGCAGCTTGACAGGGATCGGGGACACCATATATTTT. It is translated as CASSLTGIGDTIYF. Complete variable domain (other parts from reference TRBV5-4 and TRBJ1-3): ETGVTQSPTHLIKTRGQQVTLRCSSQSGHNTVSWYQQALGQGPQFIFQYYREEENGRGNFPPRFSGLQFPNYSSELNVNALELDDSALYLCASSLTGIGDTIYFGEGSWLTVV.

This sequence joins TRBV29-1 and TRBJ2-7; weak D call: TRBD2 (5 bases). V was pared by 7 bases and J by 3 bases, with 10 bases between. This CDR3 region has 11 residues. Germline assignment: CDR1 SQVTM and CDR2 ANQGSEA. The CDR3 loop is CSAGSGYEQYF. The CDR3 DNA reads as TGCAGCGCCGGAAGCGGCTACGAGCAGTACTTC.

The genes are TRBV10-3 and TRBJ2-7; 7 bases align to TRBD1. CDR3 size: 14 residues. Unmatched junction bases numbered 6, after V lost 6 bases and J lost 1 base. Germline V gene data show CDR1 as ENHRY and CDR2 as SYGVKD. CDR3 in amino acids: CAIRPRDSSYEQYF. The CDR3, as DNA: TGTGCCATCAGGCCCCGGGACAGTTCCTACGAGCAGTACTTC.

On this clone: The junction differs from germline at one of its ends, possibly a read error. This specimen includes other DNA sequences encoding the same CDR3. V usage is TRBV4-3 and J usage is TRBJ2-3, with a possible D match to TRBD2 (6 bases). The CDR3 loop spans 15 amino acids. Per the germline V gene, CDR1 is LGHNA and CDR2 is YSLEER. The DNA for the CDR3 is TGCGCCAGCAGCCAGAGGGGCGGGACGACAGATACGCAGTATTTC. Its protein is CASSQRGGTTDTQYF.